These T cell receptor beta chains were read from a single sample in a study of blood T cell repertoires in COVID-19. Profiling relied on immunoSEQ multiplex PCR, and the TCRdb table lists in-frame clones only, not all of them. The sample has about 45,000 clones, about four fifths seen once. The sequenced material came from peripheral blood. Every receptor here comes from a human donor in a cohort sampled during active COVID-19. The CDR3 runs from the conserved cysteine through the conserved F or W. The D gene is left open where the match is weak. Not all rows give a size; the values are once, few, many and, for expanded clones, a class.

clone size	D gene	V gene	J gene	CDR3 DNA	CDR3 protein
many	.	TRBV5-1	TRBJ2-7	TGCGCCAGCACGCCAGGGGGTAGCGGGATTTCCTACGAGCAGTACTTC	CASTPGGSGISYEQYF
few	TRBD1	TRBV28	TRBJ1-1	TGTGCCAGCAGTTCGGGACAGGGGAGCACTGAAGCTTTCTTT	CASSSGQGSTEAFF
.	.	TRBV12-3/TRBV12-4	TRBJ2-7	TGTGCCAGCAGCTATCTGAGTTACGAGCAGTACTTC	CASSYLSYEQYF
.	TRBD2	TRBV4-1	TRBJ2-7	TGCGCCAGCAGCCAAGACCGTGGGCCTAGCGGGAGGTACGAGCAGTACTTC	CASSQDRGPSGRYEQYF
once	.	TRBV5-1	TRBJ2-7	TGCGCCAGCAGCTTGGTTCTACAGCCAACCTACGAGCAGTACTTC	CASSLVLQPTYEQYF
.	.	TRBV7-2	TRBJ2-7	TGTGCCAGCAGCCGCGGAGGGGACGGGCGCTACGAGCAGTACTTC	CASSRGGDGRYEQYF
.	TRBD2	TRBV18	TRBJ2-1	TGTGCCAGCTCACCGGAATGGGCAGCGGGAGGTGGTGAGCAGTTCTTC	CASSPEWAAGGGEQFF
.	.	TRBV5-4	TRBJ1-2	TGTGCCAGCAGCTTGGATAGCGACGGCTACACCTTC	CASSLDSDGYTF
.	.	TRBV7-3	TRBJ2-2	TGTGCCAGCAGCCCTTACACAAACACCGGGGAGCTGTTTTTT	CASSPYTNTGELFF
.	.	TRBV3-1/TRBV3-2	TRBJ1-1	TGTGCCAGCAGGATACAGGGGAACACTGAAGCTTTCTTT	CASRIQGNTEAFF
.	.	TRBV19	TRBJ2-7	TGTGCCAGTAGTATAGTCTTTCGGGATTACGAGCAGTACTTC	CASSIVFRDYEQYF
.	TRBD1	TRBV5-1	TRBJ2-1	TGCGCCAGCAGCGCCGGGACAGCCAACAATGAGCAGTTCTTC	CASSAGTANNEQFF
.	TRBD2	TRBV11-2	TRBJ2-1	TGTGCCAGCAGCGAGGCTTGGGCTAGCGGGTTCAATGAGCAGTTCTTC	CASSEAWASGFNEQFF
once	.	TRBV6-5	TRBJ2-5	TGTGCCAGCCAACGCGGGACAGAAGAGACCCAGTACTTC	CASQRGTEETQYF
once	TRBD1	TRBV7-9	TRBJ2-3	TGTGCCAGCAGCTTAGCCTCAGGGGGCTCGGCAGATACGCAGTATTTT	CASSLASGGSADTQYF
.	.	TRBV3-1/TRBV3-2	TRBJ2-3	TGTGCCAGCAGCCAAGAAATCGCGGCCTGGGGCACAGATACGCAGTATTTT	CASSQEIAAWGTDTQYF
.	.	TRBV21-1	TRBJ2-7	TGTGCCAGCATCGACAGCGAACACGAGCAGTACTTC	CASIDSEHEQYF
.	.	TRBV11-3	TRBJ2-3	TGTGCCAGCAGCTTGGCTAGCGCTGATACGCAGTATTTT	CASSLASADTQYF
.	.	TRBV11-2	TRBJ1-5	TGTGCCAGCAGCTTACTCCAGGGGCCAAACCAGCCCCAGCATTTT	CASSLLQGPNQPQHF
.	TRBD1	TRBV4-1	TRBJ2-3	TGCGCCAGCAGCGACACCGGGACAGAAGCCACAGATACGCAGTATTTT	CASSDTGTEATDTQYF